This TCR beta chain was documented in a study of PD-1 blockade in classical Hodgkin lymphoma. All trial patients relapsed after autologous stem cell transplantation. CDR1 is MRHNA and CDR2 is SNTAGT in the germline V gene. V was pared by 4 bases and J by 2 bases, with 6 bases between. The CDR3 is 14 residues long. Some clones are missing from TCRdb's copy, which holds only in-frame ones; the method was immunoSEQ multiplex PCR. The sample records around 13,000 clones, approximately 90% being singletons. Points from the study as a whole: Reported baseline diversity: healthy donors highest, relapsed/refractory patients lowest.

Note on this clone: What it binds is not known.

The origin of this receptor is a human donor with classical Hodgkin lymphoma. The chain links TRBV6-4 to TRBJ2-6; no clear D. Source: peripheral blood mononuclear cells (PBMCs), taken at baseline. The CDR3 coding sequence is TGTGCCAGCAGTGCCGCCACTGGGGCCAACGTCCTGACTTTC. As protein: CASSAATGANVLTF.